This T cell receptor (beta chain) was observed in a study of sequential checkpoint blockade in melanoma. This clone occurred once. Germline V lookup: CDR1 SGHTA, CDR2 FQGTGA. CDR3 length: 14 amino acids. Indicated treatment: randomized to nivolumab then ipilimumab (arm A) or the reverse (arm B). Generated by immunoSEQ multiplex PCR, the TCRdb table keeps only in-frame clones and is missing some. The sample lists fewer than 45,000 clones, about nine tenths occurring once. The sequence was collected from a human donor with melanoma. Sequenced here: CD8+ T cells sorted from blood (inferred from file names), sampled from a patient given nivolumab and ipilimumab in sequence. The rearrangement uses TRBV7-3 and TRBJ2-5; the D gene is possibly TRBD2 (5 bases). The DNA end is more similar to TRBJ2-7, so the J call may be wrong. The DNA of the CDR3 is TGTGCCAGCAGCTTAGAGGGTTTAGTAGGCGAGCAGTACTTC. Amino acid sequence: CASSLEGLVGEQYF.